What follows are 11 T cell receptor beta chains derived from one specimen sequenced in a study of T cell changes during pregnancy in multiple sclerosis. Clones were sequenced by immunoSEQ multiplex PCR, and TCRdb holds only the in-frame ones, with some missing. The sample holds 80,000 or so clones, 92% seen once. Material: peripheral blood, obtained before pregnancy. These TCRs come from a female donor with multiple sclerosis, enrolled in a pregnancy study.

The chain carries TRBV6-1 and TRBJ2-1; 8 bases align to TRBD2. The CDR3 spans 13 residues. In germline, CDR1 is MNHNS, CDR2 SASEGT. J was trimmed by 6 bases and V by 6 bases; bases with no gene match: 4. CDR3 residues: CASSGTSGNEQFF. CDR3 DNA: TGTGCCAGCAGCGGGACTAGTGGCAATGAGCAGTTCTTC.

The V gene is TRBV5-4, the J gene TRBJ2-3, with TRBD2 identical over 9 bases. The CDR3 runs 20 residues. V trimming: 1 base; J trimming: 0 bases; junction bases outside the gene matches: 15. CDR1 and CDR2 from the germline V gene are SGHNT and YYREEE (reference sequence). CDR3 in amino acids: CASSLKSGGHPPISTDTQYF. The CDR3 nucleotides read TGTGCCAGCAGCTTGAAAAGCGGGGGGCACCCACCGATAAGCACAGATACGCAGTATTTT.

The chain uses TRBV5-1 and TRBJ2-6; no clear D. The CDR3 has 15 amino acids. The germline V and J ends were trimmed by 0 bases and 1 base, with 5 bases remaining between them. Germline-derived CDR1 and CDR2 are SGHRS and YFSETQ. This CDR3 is CASSLGSSGANVLTF. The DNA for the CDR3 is TGCGCCAGCAGCTTGGGTTCGTCTGGGGCCAACGTCCTGACTTTC.

Written as DNA, the CDR3 is TGTGCCAGCAGCTTAGGACGGGGGGGCAGCACAGATACGCAGTATTTT. This translates into CASSLGRGGSTDTQYF. V gene TRBV7-2 combines with J gene TRBJ2-3; 8 bases match TRBD2. Germline values: CDR1 SGHTA, CDR2 FQGNSA. The trim removed 1 base at V and 0 bases at J, leaving 3 bases unmatched. This CDR3 region has 16 residues.

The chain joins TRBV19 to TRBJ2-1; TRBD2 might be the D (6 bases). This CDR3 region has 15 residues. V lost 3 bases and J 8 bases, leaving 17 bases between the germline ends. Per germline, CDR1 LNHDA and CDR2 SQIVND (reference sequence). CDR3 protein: CASSILAPEGYEQFF. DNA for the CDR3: TGTGCCAGTAGTATCCTAGCGCCAGAAGGGTATGAGCAGTTCTTC. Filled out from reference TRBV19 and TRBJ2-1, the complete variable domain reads DGGITQSPKYLFRKEGQNVTLSCEQNLNHDAMYWYRQDPGQGLRLIYYSQIVNDFQKGDIAEGYSVSREKKESFPLTVTSAQKNPTAFYLCASSILAPEGYEQFFGPGTRLTVL.

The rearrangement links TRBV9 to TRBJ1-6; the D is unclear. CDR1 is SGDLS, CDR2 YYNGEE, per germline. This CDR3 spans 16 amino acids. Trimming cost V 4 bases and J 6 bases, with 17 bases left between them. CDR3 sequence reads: CASSPSGLPPNSPLHF. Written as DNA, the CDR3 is TGTGCCAGCAGCCCAAGCGGTCTCCCCCCTAATTCACCCCTCCACTTT. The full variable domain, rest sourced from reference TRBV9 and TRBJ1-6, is DSGVTQTPKHLITATGQRVTLRCSPRSGDLSVYWYQQSLDQGLQFLIQYYNGEERAKGNILERFSAQQFPDLHSELNLSSLELGDSALYFCASSPSGLPPNSPLHFGNGTRLTVT.

The CDR3 bases are TGTGCCAGCAGCTACTCTCAGGGGAGCGGCACTGAAGCTTTCTTT. It codes for CASSYSQGSGTEAFF. V is TRBV27 and J is TRBJ1-1, with a weak D call TRBD1 (6 bases). There are 15 residues in the CDR3. V shed 6 bases and J shed 4 bases, with 18 bases lying between them. CDR1 and CDR2 from the germline V gene are MNHEY and SMNVEV (reference sequence).

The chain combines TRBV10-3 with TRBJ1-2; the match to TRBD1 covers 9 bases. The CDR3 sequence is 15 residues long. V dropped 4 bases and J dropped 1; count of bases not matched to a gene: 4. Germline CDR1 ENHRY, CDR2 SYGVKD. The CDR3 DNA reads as TGTGCCATCAGTGCACCGGGACAGGGTAACTATGGCTACACCTTC. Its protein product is CAISAPGQGNYGYTF.

The chain's CDR3 is CASSRTGNEQYF. CDR3 DNA sequence: TGTGCCAGCAGTCGTACAGGGAACGAGCAGTACTTC. The J gene is TRBJ2-7, the V gene TRBV2, with a weak D call TRBD1 (6 bases). Trimming took 5 bases from V and 5 from J, leaving 10 bases between them. There are 12 residues in the CDR3. CDR1 SNHLY and CDR2 FYNNEI come from the germline V gene.

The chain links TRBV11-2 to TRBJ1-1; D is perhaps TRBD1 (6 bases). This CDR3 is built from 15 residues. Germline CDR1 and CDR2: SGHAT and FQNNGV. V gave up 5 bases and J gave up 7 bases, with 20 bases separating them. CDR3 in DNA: TGTGCCAGCAGCCAGCATCATACAGGGTCGGGTGAAGCTTTCTTT. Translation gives CASSQHHTGSGEAFF.

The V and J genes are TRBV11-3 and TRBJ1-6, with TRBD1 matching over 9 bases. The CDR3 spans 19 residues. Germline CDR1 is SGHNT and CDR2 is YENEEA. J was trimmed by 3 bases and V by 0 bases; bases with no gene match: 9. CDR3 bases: TGTGCCAGCAGCTTAGAGTTGCCGGGACAGGGTATCTATAATTCACCCCTCCACTTT. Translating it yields CASSLELPGQGIYNSPLHF.